This T cell receptor (beta chain) comes out of a study of cytomegalovirus exposure and HLA in healthy donors (dated by TCRdb to about 2017). Turning to the overall study: In an earlier analysis of under 750 of the donors, less than 350 Gb of sequence data and some 100 million unique TCR beta sequences from about 179 million T cells were reported. To decide whether each TCR beta V gene segment behaved as functional or pseudogenic, an earlier analysis of over 500 of the donors relied on high-throughput TCR beta sequencing. Typing coverage differed by locus: A, B, C, DRB1 and DQB1 were typed in roughly 629-630 donors, DQA1 in 522, DPA1 in approximately 600, and DPB1 in just under 480. A later analysis re-examined previously published TCR beta repertoires from more than 600 donors and added high-resolution HLA genotyping to investigate patterns of TCR occurrence. The study combined high-throughput TCR immunosequencing, statistical association of individual TCRs with disease status, and machine learning to predict cytomegalovirus infection status. About 300 gigabases of sequencing data and approximately 85 million unique TCR sequences were included in an early release covering about 620 HLA-typed donors. Among the roughly 400 genotyped donors, about 83% belonged to the genetic ancestry cluster associated with self-reported Caucasian donors. Class I and class II HLA loci were covered by the typing at four-digit resolution. In the later analysis, no new phenotypic data were used to find candidate immune exposures; instead, reliance was placed on TCR beta sequences and their occurrence across donors. The study used immunosequencing to profile the T cell repertoires of hundreds of subjects and linked those repertoires to cytomegalovirus serostatus. A separate validation cohort of 90 to 150 different subjects was used in addition to the roughly 640-subject first cohort. Roughly 5 DR-DQ haplotypes were handled as single units for association and clustering, since linkage in the cohort was strong. The aim of the study was to test whether cataloging public T cell receptors could identify signatures of past pathogen exposure. Among about 360 genotyped donors of the cohort, an average of approximately 240,000 unique TCR beta nucleotide sequences were sequenced per donor, 15% to 20% of them non-productive. All discovery cohort repertoires had been generated using a single sequencing platform. In a later genetic analysis, genome-wide SNP genotypes for about three fifths of the roughly 670 donors were used, and that subset was treated as a discovery cohort. Alongside the repertoire data, information on donor age, sex, ethnicity and CMV serostatus was compiled.

Receptors were amplified or captured by the immunoSEQ multiplex PCR assay. A mixture of 60 forward primers for TCR Vbeta segments and 13 reverse primers for TCR Jbeta segments was used in the multiplex PCR. Amplification of the CDR3 region of rearranged TCR beta genes was performed with a multiplex PCR assay on genomic DNA. Amplified TCR beta libraries were sequenced as 87-base-pair reads on the Illumina HiSeq System. From the authors' description of their analysis: Across the 600 to 700 repertoires, a later analysis counted tens of millions of unique TCR beta chains, around 11 million of which were shared by at least two donors. Raw reads were error-corrected and collapsed into unique sequences by a nearest-neighbor algorithm in which closely related sequences were merged to remove PCR and sequencing errors. CDR3 sequences were aligned to IMGT reference sequences to assign V, D and J gene segments. For a sequence to be retained, at least a six-nucleotide match to both a V gene segment and a J gene segment was required. Rearrangements were classified as productive when the CDR3 lacked stop codons and remained in frame with V and J, and all other rearrangements were classified as non-productive. CDR3 was defined by IMGT convention, running from the second conserved V-encoded cysteine to the conserved J-encoded phenylalanine. The earlier analysis of about 610 of the donors excluded sequences that lacked an unambiguous match to a single V gene segment. An earlier analysis of about 600 of the donors called V segments functional above 56.7% productive rearrangements and segregating when the between-donor standard deviation exceeded 5%. A statistical classification framework was built for diagnosing cytomegalovirus status from the catalog of TCR beta chain sequences. A later analysis assigned V and J genes by comparing TCR nucleotide sequences with IMGT/GENE-DB human TR gene sequences. Using the TCRdist pipeline, a later analysis assigned CDR3 sequences along with most-parsimonious VDJ recombination scenarios. In a later analysis, every TCR beta chain was defined by the combination of its CDR3 amino acid sequence and its V-gene family, and reads without a unique V-gene family were dropped. A later analysis removed 592 highly shared, low-generation-probability nucleotide sequences to deal with suspected cross-contamination and a sequencing artifact. In a later analysis, a clonal expansion index for each public chain was calculated from normalized within-repertoire ranks of inferred template counts. Generation probabilities in a later analysis came from a VDJ recombination model fitted to out-of-frame rearrangements, and those results were checked against IGoR. In a later analysis, hypergeometric tests were used to score TCR-TCR, TCR-HLA and TCR-CMV co-occurrence, with a repertoire-size bias correction applied to TCR pairs. False discovery rates were estimated in a later analysis by permuting HLA or CMV assignments 20 times. A later analysis grouped co-occurring TCRs with DBSCAN, adding TCRdist sequence similarity when clustering within HLA-allele-positive subsets. Repertoires with fewer than 30,000 or more than 120,000 public chains were left out of co-occurrence clustering, as were five repertoires with anomalous nucleotide sharing. TCRdb obtained this table from immuneACCESS and retained in-frame rearrangements with V and J assigned. These tables miss some clones; where compared with another copy, unresolved V genes account for less than half of the shortfall, and the remainder is unexplained. V and J calls and clone size are copied from that table; D and trimming were computed from the DNA. The sample table records 130,000 or so clones; roughly four fifths of these occur just once. Roughly 3.2% of the sample is in the top ten clones.

In total, 666 healthy bone marrow donors made up the cohort. Cohort members were all nominally healthy when sampled, although unrecorded immune exposures were likely present. The donor tested CMV seropositive, placing the donor among the 290 or so seropositive members of the cohort. Every donor gave a peripheral blood sample, and the peripheral blood mononuclear cells from that sample were used for TCR beta sequencing. The Qiagen DNeasy Blood Extraction Kit was used to extract genomic DNA from the blood cell samples. The CDR3 numbers 15 residues from cysteine through phenylalanine. Kept here is only the CDR3 DNA, which spans 45 bases and is read in frame from base 1. The germline V gene supplies CDR1 MGHRA and CDR2 YSYEKL. V is shortened by 4 bases, J by 6 bases, and the region joining them spans 16 bases. Concerning this clone: Its antigen is not yet known. Base qualities are not provided; no much larger clone lies one nucleotide away.

What the research found in general, with its limitations: Compared with the 666-donor mean, donors in an Asian-associated ancestry cluster had fewer N-insertions in productive TCRs, according to a later genetic analysis. Strong co-occurrence of HLA alleles, especially DR and DQ, made assigning TCR associations to individual alleles difficult. V-gene and J-gene trimming of TCR beta chains was associated with a missense DCLRE1C variant in a later genetic analysis, and the association was replicated in an independent cohort. According to a later analysis, most CMV-associated TCR beta chains appeared to be HLA-restricted, and the HLA associations seemed to be driven largely by CMV exposure. According to the authors, the approach could potentially be generalized to other disease states and immunological phenotypes. Broadly in line with IMGT annotations, most TCR beta V segments showed up in productive rearrangements about 87% or about 30% of the time in an earlier analysis of under 700 of the donors. In a later analysis, several top co-occurrence clusters were reported to appear linked to parvovirus B19, influenza, CMV and Epstein-Barr virus. In vitro tests confirmed that a few of the cytomegalovirus-associated TCR beta chains recognize cytomegalovirus antigens. The only immune exposure information available for the cohort was CMV serostatus. Roughly uniform sequencing depth across donors was assumed in presence/absence analyses, although this assumption may not hold. Linkage disequilibrium might explain the correlated functional status among segregating V segments, but an unknown experimental factor could not be ruled out. A later analysis found that TCR association rates varied across HLA loci, with DRB1 alleles showing the most associated TCRs and HLA-C alleles the fewest. Cytomegalovirus status was reported to be diagnosed by the classifier with high specificity and sensitivity in both the original and validation cohorts. In a later analysis, HLA-associated TCR beta chains showed more clonal expansion and lower generation probabilities than non-associated chains that were equally common. The 87-base-pair reads could not distinguish some IMGT-functional V segments, including TRBV6-2 and TRBV6-3, so those segments were excluded. A cluster of highly shared sequence variants was judged likely to be a technical artifact of the sequencing pipeline. Because some donors lacked HLA typing at each locus, the association tests relied only on the typed subset. Because counts were too low, around 18 rarely observed V segments, including chromosome 9 orphons, were left out of the earlier analysis of roughly 600 of the donors. Across donors, most TCR sequences were observed very rarely, whereas some public TCRs were present in many individuals. At a false discovery rate of 0.05, a later analysis linked around 15,000 TCR beta sequences to specific HLA alleles. The cohort was sequenced for TCR beta chains only, and without alpha or paired-chain data the features that could be detected were limited. A further reported finding was that TCR beta sequences accurately predicted the HLA-A and HLA-B alleles for most subjects in the first cohort. The study gave a list of roughly 150 TCR beta chains associated with cytomegalovirus.

The chain couples TRBV4-1 to TRBJ1-5, with the D gene not confidently named. This receptor was taken from a man aged 18-30 years in good health and CMV-seropositive. Sample: PBMCs. At the DNA level, the sequence is TGCGCCAGCAGCCCTACCTCCATGACGGGTCAGCCCCAGCATTTT. Its translation reads: CASSPTSMTGQPQHF.